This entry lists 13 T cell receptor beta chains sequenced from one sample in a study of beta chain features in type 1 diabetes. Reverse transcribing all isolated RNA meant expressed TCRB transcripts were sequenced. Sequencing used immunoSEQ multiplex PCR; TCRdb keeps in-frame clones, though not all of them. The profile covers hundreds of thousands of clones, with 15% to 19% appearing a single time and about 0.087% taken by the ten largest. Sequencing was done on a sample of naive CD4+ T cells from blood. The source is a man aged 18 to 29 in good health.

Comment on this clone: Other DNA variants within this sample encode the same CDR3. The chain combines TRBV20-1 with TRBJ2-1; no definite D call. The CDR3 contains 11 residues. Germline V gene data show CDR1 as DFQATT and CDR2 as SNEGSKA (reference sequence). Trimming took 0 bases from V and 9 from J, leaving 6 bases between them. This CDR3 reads CSARDRGEQFF. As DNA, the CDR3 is TGCAGTGCTAGAGATAGAGGTGAGCAGTTCTTC.

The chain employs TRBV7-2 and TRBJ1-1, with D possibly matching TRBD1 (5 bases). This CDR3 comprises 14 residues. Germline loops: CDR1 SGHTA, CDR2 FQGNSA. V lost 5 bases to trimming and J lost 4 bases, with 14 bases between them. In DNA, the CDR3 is TGTGCCAGCAGCCTCCGGGGGTCGGGCACTGAAGCTTTCTTT. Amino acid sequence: CASSLRGSGTEAFF.

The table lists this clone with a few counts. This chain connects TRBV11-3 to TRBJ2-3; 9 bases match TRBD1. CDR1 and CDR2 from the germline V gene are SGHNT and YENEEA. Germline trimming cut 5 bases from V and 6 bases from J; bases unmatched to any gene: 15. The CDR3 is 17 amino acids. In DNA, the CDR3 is TGTGCCAGCAGCCTCCCCTCCGTGACAGGGGGGAGGGATACGCAGTATTTT. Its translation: CASSLPSVTGGRDTQYF.

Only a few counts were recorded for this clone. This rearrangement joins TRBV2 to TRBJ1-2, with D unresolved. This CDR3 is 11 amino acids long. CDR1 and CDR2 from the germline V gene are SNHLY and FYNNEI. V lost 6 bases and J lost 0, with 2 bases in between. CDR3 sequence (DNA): TGTGCCAGCAGAGCTAACTATGGCTACACCTTC. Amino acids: CASRANYGYTF.

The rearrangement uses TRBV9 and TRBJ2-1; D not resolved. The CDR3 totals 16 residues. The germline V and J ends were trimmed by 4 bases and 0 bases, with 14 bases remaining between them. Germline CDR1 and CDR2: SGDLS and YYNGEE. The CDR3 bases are TGTGCCAGCAGCCCCAGTTCCTCTAGCTCCTACAATGAGCAGTTCTTC. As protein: CASSPSSSSSYNEQFF.

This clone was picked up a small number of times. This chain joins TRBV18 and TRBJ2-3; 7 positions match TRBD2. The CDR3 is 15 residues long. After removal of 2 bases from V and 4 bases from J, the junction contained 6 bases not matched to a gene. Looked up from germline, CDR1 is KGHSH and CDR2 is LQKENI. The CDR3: CASSPARERADTQYF. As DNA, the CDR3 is TGTGCCAGCTCACCAGCGCGGGAGAGGGCAGATACGCAGTATTTT. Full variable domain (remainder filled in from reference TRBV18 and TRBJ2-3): NAGVMQNPRHLVRRRGQEARLRCSPMKGHSHVYWYRQLPEEGLKFMVYLQKENIIDESGMPKERFSAEFPKEGPSILRIQQVVRGDSAAYFCASSPARERADTQYFGPGTRLTVL.

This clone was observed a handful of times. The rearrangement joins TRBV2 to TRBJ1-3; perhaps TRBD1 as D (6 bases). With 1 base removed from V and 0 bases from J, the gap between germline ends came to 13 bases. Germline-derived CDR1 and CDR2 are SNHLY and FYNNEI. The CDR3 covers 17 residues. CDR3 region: CASSEEVWGPSGNTIYF. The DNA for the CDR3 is TGTGCCAGCAGTGAAGAGGTTTGGGGGCCCTCTGGAAACACCATATATTTT. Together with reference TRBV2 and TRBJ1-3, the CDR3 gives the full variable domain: EPEVTQTPSHQVTQMGQEVILRCVPISNHLYFYWYRQILGQKVEFLVSFYNNEISEKSEIFDDQFSVERPDGSNFTLKIRSTKLEDSAMYFCASSEEVWGPSGNTIYFGEGSWLTVV.

The CDR3 DNA sequence: TGTGCCTGGAGCGATAACATACGCGGAGCTTTCTTT. It codes for CAWSDNIRGAFF. V and J are TRBV30 and TRBJ1-1; D call uncertain. V was cut by 3 bases and J by 10 bases, with 15 bases left in between. This CDR3 has 12 residues. Per the germline V gene, CDR1 is GTSNPN and CDR2 is SVGIG (reference sequence).

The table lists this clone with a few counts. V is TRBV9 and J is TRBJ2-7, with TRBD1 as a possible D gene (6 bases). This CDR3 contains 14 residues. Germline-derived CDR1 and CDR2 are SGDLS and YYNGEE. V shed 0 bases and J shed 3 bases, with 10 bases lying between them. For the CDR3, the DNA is TGTGCCAGCAGCGTAGGCAGGGGTGACTACGAGCAGTACTTC. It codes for CASSVGRGDYEQYF.

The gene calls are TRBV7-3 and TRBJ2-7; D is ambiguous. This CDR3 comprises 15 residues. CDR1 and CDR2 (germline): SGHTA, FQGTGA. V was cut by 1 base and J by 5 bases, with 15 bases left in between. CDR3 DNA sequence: TGTGCCAGCAGCTTAAATACGTTGACTGATCACGAGCAGTACTTC. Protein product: CASSLNTLTDHEQYF.

The CDR3 protein is CASRAYRVSPLHF. The DNA of the CDR3 is TGTGCCAGCAGAGCGTACAGGGTTTCACCCCTCCACTTT. The chain links TRBV6-5 to TRBJ1-6, with a possible D match to TRBD1 (6 bases). Germline V gene sequence: CDR1 MNHEY, CDR2 SVGAGI. This CDR3 contains 13 residues. The germline V and J ends were trimmed by 6 bases and 9 bases, with 12 bases remaining between them.

The CDR3 DNA reads TGCGCCAGCAGTTCCGGGACAGGGGGTCGGAATGAGCAGTTCTTC. Amino acids: CASSSGTGGRNEQFF. The chain links TRBV5-1 to TRBJ2-1; 11 nucleotides align to TRBD1. J lost 7 bases, V lost 5 bases, and 8 bases had no gene match. The CDR3 consists of 15 residues. Germline CDR1 reads SGHRS; CDR2 reads YFSETQ.

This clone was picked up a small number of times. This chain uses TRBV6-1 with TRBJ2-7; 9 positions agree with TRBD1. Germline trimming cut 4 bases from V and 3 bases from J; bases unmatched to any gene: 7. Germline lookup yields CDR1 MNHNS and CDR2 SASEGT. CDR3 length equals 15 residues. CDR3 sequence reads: CASSATGTGLYEQYF. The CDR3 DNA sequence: TGTGCCAGCAGTGCAACCGGGACAGGGCTCTACGAGCAGTACTTC.